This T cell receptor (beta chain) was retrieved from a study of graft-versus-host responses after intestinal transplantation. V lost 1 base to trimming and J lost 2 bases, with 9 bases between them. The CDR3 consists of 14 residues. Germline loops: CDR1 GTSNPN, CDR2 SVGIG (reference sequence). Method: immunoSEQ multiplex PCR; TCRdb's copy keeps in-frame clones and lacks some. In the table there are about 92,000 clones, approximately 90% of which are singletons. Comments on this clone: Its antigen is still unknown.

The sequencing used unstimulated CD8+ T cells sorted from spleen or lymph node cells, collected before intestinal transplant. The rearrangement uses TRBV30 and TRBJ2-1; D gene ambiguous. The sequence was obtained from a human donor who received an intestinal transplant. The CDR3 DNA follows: TGTGCCTGGAGTGGAGAATACGCCTACAATGAGCAGTTCTTC. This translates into CAWSGEYAYNEQFF.